This passage covers 21 T cell receptor beta chains from one sample sequenced in a study of CD8+ T cells in alopecia areata. Extracted RNA was reverse transcribed into cDNA, the sequencing template. Repertoires were generated with immunoSEQ multiplex PCR, while TCRdb's copy carries only in-frame clones and drops some. The repertoire includes around 100,000 clones, roughly 53% of them detected once, and about 9% sits in the top ten. The sequencing sample was made of CD4+ T cells sorted from blood. The source is a human donor in good health.

This clone was observed a handful of times. The chain carries TRBV11-3 and TRBJ2-7; 9 positions match TRBD2. This CDR3 is built from 15 residues. Losses at the gene ends were 1 base for V and 6 bases for J; bases not matched to a gene: 7. Germline assignment: CDR1 SGHNT and CDR2 YENEEA. The chain's CDR3 is CASSLAASGVGEQYF. As DNA, the CDR3 is TGTGCCAGCAGCTTAGCAGCTAGCGGGGTCGGCGAGCAGTACTTC. The full variable domain, with the rest looked up from reference TRBV11-3 and TRBJ2-7, is EAGVVQSPRYKIIEKKQPVAFWCNPISGHNTLYWYLQNLGQGPELLIRYENEEAVDDSQLPKDRFSAERLKGVDSTLKIQPAELGDSAVYLCASSLAASGVGEQYFGPGTRLTVT.

CDR3 coding DNA: TGCGCCAGCAGTCAATCTAATTACCTAACACCCCATGGCTACACCTTC. It is translated as CASSQSNYLTPHGYTF. The chain couples TRBV23-1 to TRBJ1-2; no clear D. TRBV23-1 is given ORF status, its function remaining uncertain. The CDR3 spans 16 residues. The V and J ends lost 0 bases and 6 bases respectively, with 17 bases between them.

In its sample, this clone was seen a few times. The chain carries TRBV27 and TRBJ1-2; D gene ambiguous. The CDR3 length is 13 residues. With 6 bases removed from V and 7 bases from J, the gap between germline ends came to 15 bases. CDR1 and CDR2 from the germline V gene are MNHEY and SMNVEV (reference sequence). The CDR3 nucleotides read TGTGCCAGCAGCCAAGCCCCACCACGTGGCTACACCTTC. Residues: CASSQAPPRGYTF.

CDR3 sequence (DNA): TGCGCCAGCAGCCAGAGGGCCTCGGGATCTAACTATGGCTACACCTTC. This gives the protein CASSQRASGSNYGYTF. The V and J genes are TRBV4-3 and TRBJ1-2; D call uncertain. CDR3 length equals 16 residues. Trimming took 3 bases from V and 0 from J, leaving 14 bases between them. Per the germline V gene, CDR1 is LGHNA and CDR2 is YSLEER.

The chain couples TRBV30 to TRBJ1-2; D is unresolved. Germline values: CDR1 GTSNPN, CDR2 SVGIG (reference sequence). The CDR3 loop spans 11 amino acids. The V end was cut by 2 bases, the J end by 8 bases, with 9 bases between. In nucleotides, the CDR3 is TGTGCCTGGAGTCTTCCCACAGGCTACACCTTC. This codes for CAWSLPTGYTF.

The V call is TRBV30, the J call TRBJ2-1, with D tentatively TRBD1 or TRBD2 (5 bases each). Between the trimmed V and J ends, which lost 5 bases and 15 bases, there was a span of 17 bases. This CDR3 region has 11 residues. The germline V gene encodes CDR1 GTSNPN and CDR2 SVGIG (reference sequence). The CDR3 sequence: CAWGTSAKAFF. In nucleotides, the CDR3 is TGTGCCTGGGGGACCTCCGCGAAGGCGTTCTTC.

The genes are TRBV30 and TRBJ2-1, with TRBD2 matching 8 bases. Germline CDR1 reads GTSNPN; CDR2 reads SVGIG (reference sequence). J lost 15 bases, V lost 5 bases, and 9 bases had no gene match. The CDR3 runs to 11 residues. Here the CDR3 DNA reads TGTGCCTGGGGCCCGGGAGGGCCGGCGTTCTTC. Translated: CAWGPGGPAFF.

The chain carries TRBV28 and TRBJ1-2; 10 bases match TRBD1. CDR1 is MDHEN and CDR2 is SYDVKM in the germline V gene. The V segment lost 2 bases and the J segment 7 bases; nucleotides outside the gene matches: 10. The CDR3 runs 16 residues. The DNA of the CDR3 is TGTGCCAGCAGTTTAAAGACGGGGACAGGGGCGAGTGGCTACACCTTC. Residues: CASSLKTGTGASGYTF.

This chain uses TRBV2 with TRBJ2-5, with D perhaps TRBD2 (5 bases). The CDR3 runs to 15 residues. Germline loops: CDR1 SNHLY, CDR2 FYNNEI. The ends were cut back, 4 bases at V and 1 base at J, with 13 bases in the middle. The CDR3 nucleotides read TGTGCCAGCAGTGCAAATGGACTGGTCCAAGAGACCCAGTACTTC. It is translated as CASSANGLVQETQYF.

This clone was seen once. The V gene is TRBV9, the J gene TRBJ1-1; D gene uncertain. CDR1 and CDR2 (germline): SGDLS, YYNGEE. The CDR3 runs to 13 residues. Trimming took off 0 bases at V and 3 bases at J, with 6 bases between the two ends. The CDR3 sequence is CASSVASYTEAFF. The CDR3 region has the DNA TGTGCCAGCAGCGTAGCGTCCTACACTGAAGCTTTCTTT.

The V and J genes are TRBV29-1 and TRBJ2-2; D may be TRBD1 or TRBD2 (5 bases each). The ends were cut back, 8 bases at V and 1 base at J, with 14 bases in the middle. This CDR3 region has 14 residues. Germline loops: CDR1 SQVTM, CDR2 ANQGSEA. The CDR3 protein is CSIRRERNTGELFF. The CDR3, as DNA: TGCAGCATACGCAGGGAGAGGAACACCGGGGAGCTGTTTTTT.

The chain couples TRBV2 to TRBJ1-6; unclear D gene. Germline CDR1 SNHLY, CDR2 FYNNEI. The length of the CDR3 is 12 residues. Between the trimmed V and J ends, which lost 6 bases and 6 bases, there was a span of 6 bases. CDR3 sequence: CASRDVNSPLHF. CDR3 in DNA: TGTGCCAGCAGGGACGTTAATTCACCCCTCCACTTT.

The CDR3 here is CAWRRDRARGSEQFF. CDR3 coding DNA: TGTGCCTGGAGGAGGGACAGGGCTCGAGGTAGTGAGCAGTTCTTC. The chain uses TRBV30 and TRBJ2-1; 9 positions agree with TRBD1. This CDR3 comprises 15 residues. The V gene end was trimmed by 3 bases and the J gene end by 9 bases; junction bases not matched to a gene: 12. CDR1 is GTSNPN, CDR2 SVGIG, per germline (reference sequence).

V gene TRBV2 combines with J gene TRBJ1-1, with 7 bases fitting TRBD1. Germline CDR1 and CDR2: SNHLY and FYNNEI. The CDR3 runs to 13 residues. The J segment lost 3 bases and the V segment lost 8 bases, leaving 6 bases of the junction unmatched. The CDR3 region is CASSGQYDTEAFF. Written as DNA, the CDR3 is TGTGCCAGCTCGGGACAGTATGACACTGAAGCTTTCTTT.

The chain links TRBV30 to TRBJ1-6, with D uncertain. The CDR3 spans 13 residues. Trimming shortened V by 2 bases and J by 9 bases, and 11 bases separated the two germline ends. Germline CDR1 and CDR2: GTSNPN and SVGIG (reference sequence). The CDR3 coding sequence is TGTGCCTGGAGTACGACTGATGGTTCACCCCTCCACTTT. Its translation: CAWSTTDGSPLHF.

This chain uses TRBV20-1 with TRBJ1-6; unclear D gene. The CDR3 loop spans 10 amino acids. V lost 8 bases, J lost 8 bases, and 7 bases lay in between. Germline CDR1 is DFQATT and CDR2 is SNEGSKA (reference sequence). Here the CDR3 DNA reads TGCAGTCCTCTCGATTCACCCCTCCACTTT. Translation gives CSPLDSPLHF.

This clone occurred a few times. The CDR3 region has the DNA TGCGCCAGCAGCTTGGGGGACGGTAACTATGGCTACACCTTC. Its translation: CASSLGDGNYGYTF. The chain combines TRBV5-1 with TRBJ1-2, with D possibly being TRBD1 (5 bases). The V and J ends lost 0 bases and 1 base respectively, with 7 bases between them. The CDR3 runs 14 residues. The germline CDR1 and CDR2 sequences are SGHRS and YFSETQ.

V and J are TRBV30 and TRBJ2-1; 13 bases align to TRBD2. The CDR3 spans 15 residues. Germline-derived CDR1 and CDR2 are GTSNPN and SVGIG (reference sequence). V lost 7 bases and J lost 4; bases outside the gene matches: 7. CDR3 in DNA: TGTGCCTTACGACTAGCGGGGGGTAATTACAATGAGCAGTTCTTC. Its protein is CALRLAGGNYNEQFF.

Remarks on this clone: This same CDR3 is encoded by further DNA sequences in the sample. V is TRBV29-1 and J is TRBJ2-7; 8 bases agree with TRBD2. There are 12 residues in the CDR3. Trimming at V came to 7 bases and at J to 3 bases, leaving 5 bases not matched to a gene. Germline-derived CDR1 and CDR2 are SQVTM and ANQGSEA. The CDR3 reads CSAGTSFYEQYF. The CDR3 nucleotides are TGCAGCGCCGGGACTAGTTTCTACGAGCAGTACTTC.

This sequence joins TRBV2 and TRBJ2-5; possible D gene TRBD2, 6 bases. This CDR3 region has 14 residues. V lost 8 bases to trimming and J lost 4 bases, with 17 bases between them. The germline gives CDR1 SNHLY, CDR2 FYNNEI. The DNA for the CDR3 is TGTGCCAGCGGAGGGAGGAGGGGCGGAGAGACCCAGTACTTC. Translated, it gives CASGGRRGGETQYF.

This clone was counted only a few times. The chain is built from TRBV5-1 and TRBJ2-5; 7 bases align to TRBD1. This CDR3 contains 14 residues. With 4 bases clipped from V and 1 base from J, the junction kept 4 bases outside the gene matches. Germline lookup yields CDR1 SGHRS and CDR2 YFSETQ. The CDR3 is CASSLRGSQETQYF. Here the CDR3 DNA reads TGCGCCAGCAGCCTCAGGGGGAGCCAAGAGACCCAGTACTTC.